This T cell receptor beta chain was retrieved from a study of blood T cell repertoires in COVID-19. Study-wide background: The cDNA or gDNA used as material had been derived from T cells, B-cell-depleted T cells, or PBMCs.

Trimming shortened V by 2 bases and J by 6 bases, and 5 bases separated the two germline ends. The germline gives CDR1 DFQATT, CDR2 SNEGSKA (reference sequence). This CDR3 spans 11 amino acids. Sequencing was performed with immunoSEQ multiplex PCR; in TCRdb, only in-frame clones are kept and a portion is missing. Altogether approximately 440,000 clones are present, around 88% being singletons, with the ten largest covering around 13%. The TCR originated in a woman aged 45-65 years with COVID-19, enrolled during active disease. The chain recombines TRBV20-1 with TRBJ2-1; D remains ambiguous. Sequencing input: peripheral blood. CDR3 residues: CSARLINEQFF. As DNA, the CDR3 is TGCAGTGCTAGACTAATCAATGAGCAGTTCTTC.